These 21 T cell receptor beta chains were sequenced from one sample in a study of identical twins. Each CDR3 protein gets one entry after TCRdb re-called the 5' RACE reads with MiXCR. The table shows under 500,000 distinct CDR3 sequences, with around an eighth occurring only once. The data were also submitted as part of a second study, on yellow fever vaccine responses in identical twins.

The sample consisted of CD4+ T cells sorted from blood. These receptors all stem from a woman between 18 and 30 years old in good health.

This clonotype showed up many times. The chain couples TRBV29-1 to TRBJ2-1, with no clear D. Looked up from germline, CDR1 is SQVTM and CDR2 is ANQGSEA. Trimming pared 4 bases from V and 3 bases from J, leaving 13 bases between. CDR3 length: 14 residues. CDR3 in amino acids: CSVGLADLYNEQFF. CDR3 sequence (DNA): TGCAGCGTTGGGTTAGCAGATCTCTACAATGAGCAGTTCTTC.

This clonotype was recorded many times. The chain has TRBV6-5 and TRBJ2-2; D gene unclear. This CDR3 is 15 amino acids long. Germline CDR1 MNHEY, CDR2 SVGAGI. V was trimmed by 0 bases and J by 4 bases, leaving 9 bases between them. The CDR3 here is CASSYSTERTGELFF. The CDR3, as DNA: TGTGCCAGCAGTTACTCGACGGAGCGCACCGGGGAGCTGTTTTTT.

The rearrangement links TRBV2 to TRBJ2-6; the D gene is possibly TRBD2 (7 bases). There are 17 residues in the CDR3. The V gene's germline CDR1 is SNHLY and CDR2 FYNNEI. Trimming removed 4 bases from V and 2 bases from J, with 15 bases in between. CDR3 DNA sequence: TGTGCCAGCAGTGGAGGAACGGGGGGCGCTGGGGCCAACGTCCTGACTTTC. This gives the protein CASSGGTGGAGANVLTF.

CDR3 DNA: TGCGCCAGCAGCCAAGATTCCAGCGGGGGGGAGACCCAGTACTTC. This codes for CASSQDSSGGETQYF. The chain links TRBV4-3 to TRBJ2-5, with 9 bases identical to TRBD2. There are 15 residues in the CDR3. The J segment lost 5 bases and the V segment lost 0 bases, leaving 4 bases of the junction unmatched. Germline V lookup: CDR1 LGHNA, CDR2 YSLEER.

This clonotype was seen a handful of times. The chain employs TRBV4-3 and TRBJ2-1; TRBD2 matches at 9 bases. This CDR3 has 19 residues. Trimming removed 0 bases from V and 1 base from J; junction bases left unmatched: 10. Germline V lookup: CDR1 LGHNA, CDR2 YSLEER. CDR3 DNA sequence: TGCGCCAGCAGCCAAGATCTTTCTAGCGGGACGGCTTCCTACAATGAGCAGTTCTTC. Protein product: CASSQDLSSGTASYNEQFF.

This clonotype came up a few times. The chain is built from TRBV11-2 and TRBJ2-3, with 7 bases aligning to TRBD2. V trimming: 2 bases; J trimming: 1 base; junction bases outside the gene matches: 6. In germline, CDR1 is SGHAT, CDR2 FQNNGV. This CDR3 has 16 amino acids. For the CDR3, the DNA is TGTGCCAGCAGCTTATGGGAGGGAGGAGGCACAGATACGCAGTATTTT. Protein product: CASSLWEGGGTDTQYF.

This clonotype has ten or more counts. V is TRBV12-3 or TRBV12-4 and J is TRBJ2-7; maybe TRBD1 (6 bases). This CDR3 is built from 14 residues. V lost 0 bases, J lost 2 bases, and 8 bases lay in between. CDR3 sequence reads: CASSLAPGAYEQYF. The CDR3 DNA sequence: TGTGCCAGCAGTTTAGCGCCAGGGGCCTACGAGCAGTACTTC.

The chain links TRBV7-9 to TRBJ2-5, with D perhaps given as TRBD1 or TRBD2 (5 bases each). The CDR3 has 15 amino acids. Germline values: CDR1 SEHNR, CDR2 FQNEAQ (reference sequence). Trimming removed 2 bases at V and 2 bases at J, with 12 bases between. For the CDR3, the DNA is TGTGCCAGCAGCTTATTTGAGCGGACACAAGAGACCCAGTACTTC. It is translated as CASSLFERTQETQYF.

J is TRBJ1-6 and V is TRBV7-3; 9 bases align to TRBD1. Per germline, CDR1 SGHTA and CDR2 FQGTGA. The V segment lost 0 bases and the J segment 10 bases; nucleotides outside the gene matches: 4. The CDR3 is made up of 15 amino acids. The CDR3 nucleotides read TGTGCCAGCAGCTTAACCGGGACAGGGAACTCACCCCTCCACTTT. Translation gives CASSLTGTGNSPLHF.

CDR3 DNA sequence: TGTGCCAGCAGCGCCCTGACTAGCGGGAGGGGTGAGCAGTTCTTC. Translating it yields CASSALTSGRGEQFF. The rearrangement uses TRBV7-9 and TRBJ2-1; 14 bases agree with TRBD2. CDR3 length: 15 amino acids. V dropped 5 bases and J dropped 9; count of bases not matched to a gene: 6. Germline loops: CDR1 SEHNR, CDR2 FQNEAQ (reference sequence).

The V call is TRBV10-3, the J call TRBJ2-1; 11 nucleotides line up with TRBD1. The CDR3 length is 16 residues. Germline lookup yields CDR1 ENHRY and CDR2 SYGVKD. V trimming: 3 bases; J trimming: 8 bases; junction bases outside the gene matches: 9. This CDR3 reads CAISDPKDRGRDEQFF. CDR3 in DNA: TGTGCCATCAGTGACCCGAAGGACAGGGGGCGCGATGAGCAGTTCTTC.

This clonotype was detected a few times. The chain carries TRBV7-2 and TRBJ2-3; 8 bases align to TRBD1. CDR1 and CDR2 from the germline V gene are SGHTA and FQGNSA. CDR3 size: 14 residues. Unmatched junction bases numbered 3, after V lost 3 bases and J lost 4 bases. The CDR3 loop is CASSFDRGADTQYF. As DNA, the CDR3 is TGTGCCAGCAGCTTCGACAGGGGAGCAGATACGCAGTATTTT. Drawing the rest from reference TRBV7-2 and TRBJ2-3, the complete variable domain is GAGVSQSPSNKVTEKGKDVELRCDPISGHTALYWYRQSLGQGLEFLIYFQGNSAPDKSGLPSDRFSAERTGGSVSTLTIQRTQQEDSAVYLCASSFDRGADTQYFGPGTRLTVL.

This chain joins TRBV12-3 or TRBV12-4 and TRBJ2-1; 9 bases are shared with TRBD2. This CDR3 comprises 15 residues. V gave up 7 bases and J gave up 5 bases; unmatched junction bases: 9. CDR3 loop: CASTYSGGSDNEQFF. CDR3 coding DNA: TGTGCCAGCACCTATAGCGGGGGTTCCGACAATGAGCAGTTCTTC.

There are a few counts of this clonotype. This rearrangement joins TRBV6-1 to TRBJ2-1; D gene unclear. CDR1 is MNHNS and CDR2 is SASEGT in the germline V gene. The CDR3 consists of 17 residues. The V gene lost 8 bases and the J gene lost 0 bases, with 20 bases spanning the gap. CDR3 sequence: CASWRFPGIRSYNEQFF. The DNA of the CDR3 is TGTGCCAGCTGGAGATTTCCCGGCATACGCTCCTACAATGAGCAGTTCTTC.

This chain connects TRBV7-8 to TRBJ1-6, with a possible D match to TRBD1 (5 bases). Germline assignment: CDR1 SGHVS and CDR2 FQNEAQ. The ends were cut back, 1 base at V and 0 bases at J, with 10 bases in the middle. The CDR3 contains 17 residues. CDR3 in DNA: TGTGCCAGCAGCTTAGTCCCAGGGAGCTCCTATAATTCACCCCTCCACTTT. Protein product: CASSLVPGSSYNSPLHF.

The V call is TRBV29-1, the J call TRBJ2-2; the D gene is possibly TRBD2 (6 bases). V gave up 7 bases and J gave up 5 bases, with 20 bases separating them. The CDR3 runs to 15 residues. The germline CDR1 and CDR2 sequences are SQVTM and ANQGSEA. The DNA of the CDR3 is TGCAGCGCCGGAATGCGGGACCCCGCTACCGGGGAGCTGTTTTTT. As protein: CSAGMRDPATGELFF.

CDR3 coding DNA: TGTGCCAGCAGTTTAGCGAACAGGGGGACTAGCGGGAGGGCCCGCGAGCAGTACTTC. Translating gives CASSLANRGTSGRAREQYF. The rearrangement links TRBV12-3 or TRBV12-4 to TRBJ2-7, with 16 nucleotides matching TRBD2. J was trimmed by 6 bases and V by 0 bases; bases with no gene match: 11. CDR3 length equals 19 residues.

This clonotype was observed a handful of times. The chain couples TRBV12-3 or TRBV12-4 to TRBJ2-7; TRBD2 matches 7 bases. The V and J ends lost 3 bases and 0 bases, in that order; junction bases with no gene match: 5. The CDR3 has 15 amino acids. The CDR3 DNA sequence: TGTGCCAGCAGTTTCCGGGGGGTCAGCTCCTACGAGCAGTACTTC. Protein product: CASSFRGVSSYEQYF.

This clonotype has a handful of counts. This chain joins TRBV4-3 and TRBJ2-7; 8 bases agree with TRBD2. Germline CDR1 reads LGHNA; CDR2 reads YSLEER. The CDR3 has 20 residues. Trimming at V came to 0 bases and at J to 3 bases, leaving 19 bases not matched to a gene. The CDR3 DNA reads as TGCGCCAGCAGCCAAGAAATTTTGGGGCCCGGGACTAGATCTCGCTACGAGCAGTACTTC. Translated, it gives CASSQEILGPGTRSRYEQYF.

This clonotype has a handful of counts. This rearrangement joins TRBV11-2 to TRBJ1-1; D remains unclear. This CDR3 contains 14 residues. In germline, CDR1 is SGHAT, CDR2 FQNNGV. With 3 bases removed from V and 3 bases from J, the gap between germline ends came to 11 bases. The CDR3 region is CASSFGLEDTEAFF. CDR3 DNA sequence: TGTGCCAGCAGCTTCGGGCTGGAAGACACTGAAGCTTTCTTT.

The sample holds many counts of this clonotype. The J gene is TRBJ2-7, the V gene TRBV20-1, with D possibly TRBD1 on 6 matching bases. CDR1 is DFQATT and CDR2 is SNEGSKA in the germline V gene (reference sequence). Trimming took off 2 bases at V and 4 bases at J, with 9 bases between the two ends. The CDR3 length is 12 residues. CDR3 sequence reads: CSARQGFYEQYF. The CDR3 DNA reads as TGCAGTGCTAGACAGGGGTTTTACGAGCAGTACTTC.